The clone carrying this T cell receptor beta chain was seen repeatedly, ten times or more. The antigen is not known. The CDR3 totals 15 residues. Germline lookup yields CDR1 MNHNS and CDR2 SASEGT. V was pared by 9 bases and J by 1 base, with 16 bases between. A template switching step contributed a universal primer site, while unique molecular identifiers were present in the cDNA. TCRdb used MiXCR to reprocess the 5' RACE reads, holding one entry per CDR3 protein. The sample yields around 250,000 distinct CDR3 sequences, around 8.3% seen once. The entry originates in a study of identical twins. Broader study findings: Rather than following the same donors, the conclusions depended on cross-sectional statistical analysis. Memory repertoires showed no such pattern, whereas abundant cord blood beta clonotypes carried fewer insertions.

These sequences were also reported in another study, on yellow fever vaccine responses in identical twins.

Source material: CD8+ T cells sorted from blood. V usage is TRBV6-1 and J usage is TRBJ2-1; TRBD1 or TRBD2 may be the D gene (5 bases each). The origin of this receptor is a woman younger than 35 in good health. The CDR3 protein is CASHPRDPSYNEQFF. CDR3 in DNA: TGTGCCAGTCACCCCCGGGACCCTTCCTACAATGAGCAGTTCTTC.